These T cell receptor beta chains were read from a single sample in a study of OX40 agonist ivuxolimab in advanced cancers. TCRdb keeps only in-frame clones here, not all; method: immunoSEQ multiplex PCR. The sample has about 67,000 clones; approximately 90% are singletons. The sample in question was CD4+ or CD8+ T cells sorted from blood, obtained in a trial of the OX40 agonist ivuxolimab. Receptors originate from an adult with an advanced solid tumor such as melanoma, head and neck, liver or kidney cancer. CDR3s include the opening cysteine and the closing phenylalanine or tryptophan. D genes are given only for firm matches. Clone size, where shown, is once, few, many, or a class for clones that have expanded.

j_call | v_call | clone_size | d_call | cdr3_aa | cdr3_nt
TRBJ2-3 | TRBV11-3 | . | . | CASSLESRNTDTQYF | TGTGCCAGCAGCTTAGAATCCAGAAACACAGATACGCAGTATTTT
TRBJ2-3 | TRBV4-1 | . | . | CASSQDIDTQYF | TGCGCCAGCAGCCAAGATATAGATACGCAGTATTTT
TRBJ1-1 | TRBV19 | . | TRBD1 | CASNTRGGSNTEAFF | TGTGCCAGTAACACAAGAGGGGGCTCGAACACTGAAGCTTTCTTT
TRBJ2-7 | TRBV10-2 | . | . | CASSALGGHYEQYF | TGCGCCAGCAGTGCTTTGGGCGGCCACTACGAGCAGTACTTC
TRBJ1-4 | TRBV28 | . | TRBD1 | CASSFGQGAREKLFF | TGTGCCAGCAGTTTCGGGCAGGGGGCTCGCGAAAAACTGTTTTTT
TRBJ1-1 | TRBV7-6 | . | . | CASSETVNTEAFF | TGTGCCAGCAGCGAAACAGTGAACACTGAAGCTTTCTTT
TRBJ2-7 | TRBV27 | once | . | CASSPVYPVYEQYF | TGTGCCAGCAGTCCGGTGTACCCTGTCTACGAGCAGTACTTC
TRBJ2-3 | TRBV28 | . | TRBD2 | CASSSPTSGRARDTQYF | TGTGCCAGCAGTTCCCCGACTAGCGGGAGGGCCCGAGATACGCAGTATTTT
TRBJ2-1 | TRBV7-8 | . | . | CASSLVLSGEQMNEQFF | TGTGCCAGCAGCTTAGTTCTTTCGGGAGAACAAATGAATGAGCAGTTCTTC
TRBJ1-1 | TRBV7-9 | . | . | CASSVSEGTEAFF | TGTGCCAGCAGCGTTTCTGAAGGGACTGAAGCTTTCTTT
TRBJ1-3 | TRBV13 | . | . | CASSGDQGNTIYF | TGTGCCAGCAGCGGCGACCAGGGGAACACCATATATTTT
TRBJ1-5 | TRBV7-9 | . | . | CASSLARDQPQHF | TGTGCCAGCAGCTTAGCGCGTGATCAGCCCCAGCATTTT
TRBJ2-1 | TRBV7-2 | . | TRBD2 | CASSVTALAKNYNEQFF | TGTGCCAGCAGCGTAACCGCACTAGCGAAAAACTACAATGAGCAGTTCTTC
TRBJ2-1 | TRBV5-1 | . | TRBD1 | CASSFGQGSYNEQFF | TGCGCCAGCAGCTTCGGACAGGGCTCCTACAATGAGCAGTTCTTC
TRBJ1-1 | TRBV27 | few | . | CASSPLLGSNTEAFF | TGTGCCAGCAGTCCCCTGCTCGGGAGCAACACTGAAGCTTTCTTT
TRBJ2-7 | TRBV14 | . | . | CASSQAPGFYEQYF | TGTGCCAGCAGCCAAGCTCCAGGGTTCTACGAGCAGTACTTC
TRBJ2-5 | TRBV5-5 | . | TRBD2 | CASSSNPGLAGEETQYF | TGTGCCAGCAGCTCGAACCCTGGGCTAGCGGGAGAAGAGACCCAGTACTTC
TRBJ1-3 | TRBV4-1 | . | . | CASSQEGWDTIYF | TGCGCCAGCAGCCAAGAGGGTTGGGACACCATATATTTT
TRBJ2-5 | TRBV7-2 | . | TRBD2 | CASSLALAGGETQYF | TGTGCCAGCAGCTTAGCCTTAGCGGGAGGGGAGACCCAGTACTTC
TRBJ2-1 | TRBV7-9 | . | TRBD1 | CASSLDRAGGHEQFF | TGTGCCAGCAGCTTAGATCGGGCAGGGGGCCATGAGCAGTTCTTC
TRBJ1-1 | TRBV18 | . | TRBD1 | CASSPRTGGIVGTEAFF | TGTGCCAGCTCACCGAGGACAGGGGGCATTGTTGGCACTGAAGCTTTCTTT
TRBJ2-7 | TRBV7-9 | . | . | CASSPPISYYEQYF | TGTGCCAGCAGCCCCCCCATATCGTACTACGAGCAGTACTTC
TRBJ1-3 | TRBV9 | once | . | CASSVGFGSGNTIYF | TGTGCCAGCAGCGTAGGGTTTGGGTCTGGAAACACCATATATTTT
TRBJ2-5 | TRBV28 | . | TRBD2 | CASIPLRREGLQETQYF | TGTGCCAGCATCCCCCTCAGGCGGGAGGGCCTCCAAGAGACCCAGTACTTC
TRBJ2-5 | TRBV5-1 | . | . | CASSPAQGGVETQYF | TGCGCCAGCAGCCCAGCACAAGGAGGGGTAGAGACCCAGTACTTC
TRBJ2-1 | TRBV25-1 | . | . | CASSVPYKNEQFF | TGTGCCAGCAGTGTCCCGTATAAGAATGAGCAGTTCTTC
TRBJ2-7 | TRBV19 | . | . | CASSIGGYEQYF | TGTGCCAGTAGTATAGGGGGCTACGAGCAGTACTTC
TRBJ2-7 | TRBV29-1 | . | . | CSVELRDRNYEQYF | TGCAGCGTTGAATTGCGGGACAGAAACTACGAGCAGTACTTC
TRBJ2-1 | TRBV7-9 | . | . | CASSTLSSSYNEQFF | TGTGCCAGCAGCACGTTATCGAGCTCCTACAATGAGCAGTTCTTC
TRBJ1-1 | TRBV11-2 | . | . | CASSLVTAMNTEAFF | TGTGCCAGCAGCTTAGTTACAGCCATGAACACTGAAGCTTTCTTT
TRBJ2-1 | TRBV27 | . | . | CASSRQDWRSYNEQFF | TGTGCCAGCAGTCGTCAGGACTGGCGATCCTACAATGAGCAGTTCTTC
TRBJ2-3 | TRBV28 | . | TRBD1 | CASRKDRGRTNTQYF | TGTGCCAGCAGGAAAGACAGGGGGCGGACCAATACGCAGTATTTT
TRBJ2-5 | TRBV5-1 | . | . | CASSAASGQETQYF | TGCGCCAGCAGCGCGGCCTCAGGACAAGAGACCCAGTACTTC
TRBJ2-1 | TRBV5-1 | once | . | CASSAAHEQFF | TGCGCCAGCAGCGCAGCGCATGAGCAGTTCTTC
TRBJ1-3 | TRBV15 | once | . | CATSTPRLLSGNTIYF | TGTGCCACCAGCACGCCTCGACTGCTCTCTGGAAACACCATATATTTT
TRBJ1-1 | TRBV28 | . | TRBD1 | CASSPRQGASAFF | TGTGCCAGCAGCCCTCGACAGGGGGCTTCAGCTTTCTTT
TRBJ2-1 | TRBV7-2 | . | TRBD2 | CASSFWTGGLGYNEQFF | TGTGCCAGCAGCTTCTGGACGGGAGGGCTGGGGTACAATGAGCAGTTCTTC
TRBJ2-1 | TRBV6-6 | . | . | CASSYRVDEQFF | TGTGCCAGCAGTTACAGGGTTGATGAGCAGTTCTTC
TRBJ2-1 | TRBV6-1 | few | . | CASSYQGLRYNEQFF | TGTGCCAGCAGCTATCAGGGTCTTCGTTACAATGAGCAGTTCTTC
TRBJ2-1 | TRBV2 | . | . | CASLWEPSSYNEQFF | TGTGCCAGCTTGTGGGAACCGAGCTCCTACAATGAGCAGTTCTTC
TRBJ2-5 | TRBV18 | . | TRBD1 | CASSRPGTGVGETQYF | TGTGCCAGCTCACGACCCGGGACAGGGGTCGGAGAGACCCAGTACTTC
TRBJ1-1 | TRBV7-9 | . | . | CASSLVGTNTEAFF | TGTGCCAGCAGCTTAGTAGGGACTAACACTGAAGCTTTCTTT
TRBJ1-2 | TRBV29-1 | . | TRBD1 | CSVDKGTGDSYGYTF | TGCAGCGTTGATAAGGGGACAGGGGACTCCTATGGCTACACCTTC
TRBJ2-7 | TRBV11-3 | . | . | CASSFLYEQYF | TGTGCCAGCAGCTTTTTGTACGAGCAGTACTTC
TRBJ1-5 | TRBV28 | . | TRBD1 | CASSPGQGYSNQPQHF | TGTGCCAGCAGTCCCGGACAGGGTTATAGCAATCAGCCCCAGCATTTT
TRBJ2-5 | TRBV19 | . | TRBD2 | CASSSFPGGLETQYF | TGTGCCAGTAGTTCTTTTCCGGGAGGCTTGGAGACCCAGTACTTC